The rows below give T cell receptor beta chains drawn from one sample of a study of T cell responses to AZD1222 COVID-19 vaccine. Sequencing was performed with immunoSEQ multiplex PCR; in TCRdb, only in-frame clones are kept and a portion is missing. The sample contains 100,000 or so clones, about 88% of which appear only once. Specimen: peripheral blood, collected on day 0 of AZD1222 vaccination. Every receptor here comes from an adult in good health. Each CDR3 is given with its conserved first and last residue. A D gene is named only where the DNA matches it firmly. Only part of the rows carry a size: once, few, many, or a class if the clone is expanded.

v_call	j_call	d_call	clone_size	cdr3_nt	cdr3_aa
TRBV19	TRBJ1-4	TRBD1	.	TGTGCCAGTAGTACGACAGGGTCTAATGAAAAACTGTTTTTT	CASSTTGSNEKLFF
TRBV6-2/TRBV6-3	TRBJ2-5	TRBD1	once	TGTGCCAGCAGTAAGTTCGACAGGGTCGGGGCCAAAGAGACCCAGTACTTC	CASSKFDRVGAKETQYF
TRBV4-3	TRBJ2-5	.	.	TGCGCCAGCAGCCAAGGAAACCCCCCAGAGACCCAGTACTTC	CASSQGNPPETQYF
TRBV6-5	TRBJ1-3	TRBD1	.	TGTGCCAGCAGCCGTACGGGACAGCCTGGAAACACCATATATTTT	CASSRTGQPGNTIYF
TRBV20-1	TRBJ2-2	TRBD2	.	TGCAGTGCTAGTCTCTCTGCTAGCGGGAGGGTCGGGGAGCTGTTTTTT	CSASLSASGRVGELFF
TRBV11-2	TRBJ2-7	.	many	TGTGCCAGCAGCTTAGTTAGGGGTCGAACCTACGAGCAGTACTTC	CASSLVRGRTYEQYF
TRBV28	TRBJ2-7	TRBD1	few	TGTGCCAGCAGTTTACGCAGGGGGTCCTCCTACGAGCAGTACTTC	CASSLRRGSSYEQYF
TRBV7-9	TRBJ2-3	.	.	TGTGCCAGCAGCTTAATAAGCGATACGCAGTATTTT	CASSLISDTQYF
TRBV7-6	TRBJ2-1	TRBD2	once	TGTGCCAGCAGCTTATCGACTAGCGTGTACAATGAGCAGTTCTTC	CASSLSTSVYNEQFF
TRBV19	TRBJ2-7	.	.	TGTGCCAGTAGTCAATCCCAGGGCCACGAGCAGTACTTC	CASSQSQGHEQYF
TRBV24-1	TRBJ2-1	TRBD1	.	TGTGCCACCAGTGACCCCGGGACAGGGGACAATGAGCAGTTCTTC	CATSDPGTGDNEQFF
TRBV5-5	TRBJ1-1	TRBD1	once	TGTGCCAGCAGCTTGAGGGACAGGGGTAGCTCTGAAGCTTTCTTT	CASSLRDRGSSEAFF
TRBV19	TRBJ2-2	TRBD2	.	TGTGCCAGTAGTGTTCGGACTAGCGGGAGGGCCTTCACCGGGGAGCTGTTTTTT	CASSVRTSGRAFTGELFF
TRBV30	TRBJ2-7	.	few	TGTGCCTGGAGTGTAGGCAGGGGTTACGAGCAGTACTTC	CAWSVGRGYEQYF
TRBV7-9	TRBJ1-6	TRBD1	.	TGTGCCAGCAGCATCGGACAGGGGAATTCACCCCTCCACTTT	CASSIGQGNSPLHF
TRBV5-1	TRBJ1-1	TRBD1	.	TGCGCCAGCAGTATTGACAGGGGTGACACTGAAGCTTTCTTT	CASSIDRGDTEAFF
TRBV2	TRBJ2-1	.	.	TGTTCAACAGAATTAGCCTCGAATGAGCAGTTCTTC	CSTELASNEQFF
TRBV7-9	TRBJ2-2	.	.	TGTGCCAGCAGCTTTACCCGATGGAGACAGGACGCGAACACCGGGGAGCTGTTTTTT	CASSFTRWRQDANTGELFF
TRBV6-1	TRBJ2-7	.	.	TGTGCCAGCAGTGAAGGAGTCTACGAGCAGTACTTC	CASSEGVYEQYF
TRBV30	TRBJ2-3	.	.	TGTGCCTTCCGACCTCTCGGGGCCGCTAGCACAGATACGCAGTATTTT	CAFRPLGAASTDTQYF
TRBV19	TRBJ2-5	.	.	TGTGCCAGTAGTATAAGTGGGACGCCTACGGAGACCCAGTACTTC	CASSISGTPTETQYF
TRBV10-3	TRBJ2-1	.	.	TGTGCCATCAGTGAGTCTGGAACGTACAATGAGCAGTTCTTC	CAISESGTYNEQFF
TRBV19	TRBJ2-1	TRBD2	.	TGTGCCAGTAGTAACAGCGGGAGAATGATTAAGGGTAGTGAGCAGTTCTTC	CASSNSGRMIKGSEQFF
TRBV4-3	TRBJ1-6	.	.	TGCGCCAGCAGCCCGGGAGGGCCTTATAATTCACCCCTCCACTTT	CASSPGGPYNSPLHF
TRBV28	TRBJ1-6	TRBD1	.	TGTGCCAGCAGTAAGGGGACTCAGGGGGTTACACCCCTCCACTTT	CASSKGTQGVTPLHF
TRBV3-1/TRBV3-2	TRBJ2-1	.	.	TGTGCCAGCAGCCCACCGACACTACACCACCCCGAAGGAACTGAGCAGTTCTTC	CASSPPTLHHPEGTEQFF
TRBV7-3	TRBJ2-5	.	.	TGTGCCAGCAGCCCGGGTCTCCTAGAGACCCAGTACTTC	CASSPGLLETQYF
TRBV7-3	TRBJ2-1	.	.	TGTGCCAGCAGCTCAACAGGGCCCCAAAATGAGCAGTTCTTC	CASSSTGPQNEQFF
TRBV15	TRBJ2-1	.	.	TGTGCCACCAGCAGATCCCGGACTGTTCGCAATGAGCAGTTCTTC	CATSRSRTVRNEQFF
TRBV29-1	TRBJ1-2	.	.	TGCAGCGTTGTAGGCGGAGATAACTATGGCTACACCTTC	CSVVGGDNYGYTF
TRBV2	TRBJ2-1	.	.	TGTGCCAGCAGTGAATACCTAAGCTCCTACAATGAGCAGTTCTTC	CASSEYLSSYNEQFF
TRBV5-5	TRBJ2-7	.	.	TGTGCCAGCAGCTTGGGGCAGAGCTACGAGCAGTACTTC	CASSLGQSYEQYF
TRBV4-1	TRBJ2-1	TRBD2	few	TGCGCCAGCAGCCAATCCACTAGCGGGGGAGCCAATGAGCAGTTCTTC	CASSQSTSGGANEQFF
TRBV7-9	TRBJ2-1	TRBD1	.	TGTGCCAGCAGCTTAGGGACAGGTAGCAATGAGCAGTTCTTC	CASSLGTGSNEQFF
TRBV19	TRBJ2-7	.	few	TGTGCCAGTAGTTGGCGGTTGGGACCCTACGAGCAGTACTTC	CASSWRLGPYEQYF
TRBV5-8	TRBJ1-5	.	once	TGTGCCAGCACCGCCCTCCCCAATCAGCCCCAGCATTTT	CASTALPNQPQHF
TRBV11-2	TRBJ1-5	.	.	TGTGCCAGCAGCTTAGAGTTGTCGGAGCCCCAGCATTTT	CASSLELSEPQHF
TRBV19	TRBJ2-1	.	.	TGTGCCAGCCGGACTGATTCCTACAATGAGCAGTTCTTC	CASRTDSYNEQFF
TRBV3-1/TRBV3-2	TRBJ2-1	.	.	TGTGCCAGCAGCCCCGAGGTAGCCCGTAATGAGCAGTTCTTC	CASSPEVARNEQFF
TRBV10-3	TRBJ1-1	TRBD1	.	TGTGCCGCCAGACAGGGGGCGAGGAACACTGAAGCTTTCTTT	CAARQGARNTEAFF
TRBV7-2	TRBJ1-6	.	once	TGTGCCAGCAGCCCCGTAGTGAAGGGAAATTCACCCCTCCACTTT	CASSPVVKGNSPLHF
TRBV24-1	TRBJ2-1	TRBD1	.	TGTGCCACCAGTGACCTGGACAGGGGGCTAGTGAATGAGCAGTTCTTC	CATSDLDRGLVNEQFF